This T cell receptor beta chain was obtained from a study of blood T cell repertoires in COVID-19. Across the study: There were acute and convalescent COVID-19 samples, and they came from the United States, Italy and Spain.

Methods used by the authors: Amplified reference gene primers provided the basis for estimating nucleated cell counts. Measured with immunoSEQ multiplex PCR; TCRdb has only the in-frame clones, and not every one. V, J and clone size reflect that table, while D and trimming were determined from the DNA. Altogether approximately 190,000 clones are present, around 83% being singletons, with the ten largest covering around 6.1%. The CDR3 sequence is 16 residues long. Looked up from germline, CDR1 is LNHDA and CDR2 is SQIVND (reference sequence). V gave up 3 bases and J gave up 3 bases; unmatched junction bases: 7.

This clonotype was obtained from a woman aged 40-49 years with acute or convalescent COVID-19. Sequencing used peripheral blood. The chain employs TRBV19 and TRBJ1-1; 10 bases fit TRBD1. CDR3 in DNA: TGTGCCAGTAGTATTGTTGGGACAGGGGAATACACTGAAGCTTTCTTT. Translating it yields CASSIVGTGEYTEAFF.